The TCR beta chain under discussion was sequenced for a study of T cell responses to AZD1222 COVID-19 vaccine. TCRdb's copy holds only in-frame clones and misses some; the assay was immunoSEQ multiplex PCR. The sample includes roughly 99,000 clones, about 93% seen only once; the top ten take 5.5% to 7%. In regard to this clone: The antigen is unknown.

The germline V gene has CDR1 MDHEN and CDR2 SYDVKM. The CDR3 length is 13 residues. V gave up 8 bases and J gave up 8 bases; unmatched junction bases: 8. General study findings and limits: Reports indicate that nearly half of spike-specific TCRs are directed at unmutated variant regions. An increase in Spike-specific TCR breadth and depth was observed after two AZD1222 doses. Females made up more of the donors, who were largely white British, and clonal diversity may have come out too low. Seropositive at baseline were only a handful of AZD1222 recipients.

V gene TRBV28 combines with J gene TRBJ1-4; 7 bases align to TRBD1. This receptor was obtained from an adult who received the AZD1222 COVID-19 vaccine. The source material was peripheral blood, sampled 28 days after the second AZD1222 dose. CDR3 DNA: TGTGCCAGCGGGACAGCCCTAGGGGAAAAACTGTTTTTT. Translation gives CASGTALGEKLFF.